The 11 T cell receptor beta chains below were found in one sample sequenced in a study of tumor T cells in aggressive B-cell lymphoma. The repertoire was sequenced with immunoSEQ multiplex PCR; TCRdb's copy has only in-frame clones and lacks some. The table records thousands of clones, over 70% of them present only once. Sequenced input: tumor tissue. The receptors were sampled from an adult with diffuse large B cell lymphoma.

In this sample, this clone turned up once. This sequence joins TRBV2 and TRBJ2-5; D may be TRBD2 (5 bases). Trimming took off 5 bases at V and 5 bases at J, with 12 bases between the two ends. Per germline, CDR1 SNHLY and CDR2 FYNNEI. CDR3 length: 13 amino acids. The CDR3 spells CASSSLGGETQYF. The CDR3 nucleotides read TGTGCCAGCAGTTCGCTGGGCGGGGAGACCCAGTACTTC. The full variable domain, in which reference TRBV2 and TRBJ2-5 provide the parts outside the CDR3, is EPEVTQTPSHQVTQMGQEVILRCVPISNHLYFYWYRQILGQKVEFLVSFYNNEISEKSEIFDDQFSVERPDGSNFTLKIRSTKLEDSAMYFCASSSLGGETQYFGPGTRLLVL.

The chain links TRBV5-4 to TRBJ2-3; unclear D gene. Trimming removed 2 bases from V and 7 bases from J, with 14 bases in between. Germline V gene data show CDR1 as SGHNT and CDR2 as YYREEE (reference sequence). The CDR3 extends over 14 amino acids. The CDR3 DNA is TGTGCCAGCAGCTTAGGCCTAGACTCACATACGCAGTATTTT. As protein: CASSLGLDSHTQYF.

This clone was detected only once. This rearrangement joins TRBV10-3 to TRBJ1-2, with a tentative D call TRBD1 (6 bases). Trimming cost V 4 bases and J 2 bases, with 32 bases left between them. Germline CDR1 is ENHRY and CDR2 is SYGVKD. The CDR3 contains 21 residues. Here the CDR3 DNA reads TGTGCCATCAGTGTCAGAACAGGGCCCGACCCAGCCGCAACCAGAAACTATGGCTACACCTTC. Translation gives CAISVRTGPDPAATRNYGYTF.

The gene calls are TRBV19 and TRBJ1-2, with D perhaps TRBD1 (5 bases). This CDR3 has 12 residues. Trimming shortened V by 5 bases and J by 7 bases, and 11 bases separated the two germline ends. Germline V gives CDR1 LNHDA, CDR2 SQIVND (reference sequence). The DNA of the CDR3 is TGTGCCAGTAGTTTGGACAAACTTGGCTACACCTTC. Translated: CASSLDKLGYTF.

The chain recombines TRBV11-2 with TRBJ2-1; 9 positions match TRBD1. This CDR3 is 17 amino acids long. With V trimmed by 1 base and J by 5 bases, 9 bases remained unmatched. Germline CDR1 reads SGHAT; CDR2 reads FQNNGV. Here the CDR3 reads CASSLGRGTGLNNEQFF. The CDR3 DNA sequence: TGTGCCAGCAGCTTAGGGCGCGGGACAGGGTTGAACAATGAGCAGTTCTTC.

The V call is TRBV2, the J call TRBJ1-2; 8 bases fit TRBD1. This CDR3 is 14 amino acids long. CDR1 and CDR2 (germline): SNHLY, FYNNEI. V shed 8 bases, J shed 7 bases, and the junction held 12 bases outside the gene matches. CDR3 residues: CASQGGQGSGGYTF. DNA of the CDR3: TGTGCCAGCCAGGGCGGACAGGGATCGGGTGGCTACACCTTC.

J is TRBJ2-6 and V is TRBV4-1; the D gene is possibly TRBD2 (5 bases). Germline CDR1 is MGHRA and CDR2 is YSYEKL. The V gene lost 1 base and the J gene lost 0 bases, with 10 bases spanning the gap. This CDR3 is 17 amino acids long. The CDR3 loop is CASSQGSRGSGANVLTF. Written as DNA, the CDR3 is TGCGCCAGCAGCCAAGGATCTCGGGGCTCTGGGGCCAACGTCCTGACTTTC.

A few counts support this clone. This chain joins TRBV7-2 and TRBJ2-3; D gene uncertain. This CDR3 region has 14 residues. Germline V gene sequence: CDR1 SGHTA, CDR2 FQGNSA. V shed 5 bases and J shed 0 bases, with 9 bases lying between them. The CDR3 nucleotides read TGTGCCAGCAGCCCGATGACTAGCACAGATACGCAGTATTTT. Translating gives CASSPMTSTDTQYF.

The CDR3 bases are TGCGCCAGCAGCTTGGGGACGGGGGGGCTCAATGAGCAGTTCTTC. Translation gives CASSLGTGGLNEQFF. The rearrangement links TRBV5-1 to TRBJ2-1; 8 nucleotides line up with TRBD2. V was pared by 0 bases and J by 6 bases, with 5 bases of the junction left unmatched. The length of the CDR3 is 15 residues. Germline V gene lookup returns CDR1 SGHRS and CDR2 YFSETQ.

This clone was found once. This chain uses TRBV5-4 with TRBJ2-1; D might be TRBD1 (5 bases). The CDR3 spans 12 residues. From germline, CDR1 is SGHNT and CDR2 YYREEE (reference sequence). Trimming left V 0 bases short and J 11 bases short, with 9 bases between. The CDR3 sequence is CASSLDRNKQFF. CDR3 DNA: TGTGCCAGCAGCTTGGACAGGAATAAGCAGTTCTTC.

The CDR3 sequence is CASRSRVPTYNEQFF. DNA for the CDR3: TGTGCCAGTAGGTCGAGGGTTCCGACTTACAATGAGCAGTTCTTC. The rearrangement links TRBV19 to TRBJ2-1; TRBD2 might be the D (5 bases). The CDR3 has 15 residues. Trimming removed 6 bases from V and 4 bases from J, with 16 bases in between. Germline CDR1 reads LNHDA; CDR2 reads SQIVND (reference sequence).